The present TCR beta chain was sequenced within a study of T cell responses to AZD1222 COVID-19 vaccine. Study-level results: Repertoires in all cases were sampled only once the peak T cell response had passed.

CDR1 is SGHRS and CDR2 is YFSETQ in the germline V gene. V trimming: 0 bases; J trimming: 4 bases; junction bases outside the gene matches: 7. The length of the CDR3 is 16 residues. Assay: immunoSEQ multiplex PCR; the TCRdb copy retains only in-frame clones and omits some. The repertoire has around 130,000 clones, about nine tenths of them found once; the top ten carry 4% to 5%. As concerns this clone: The antigen remains undetermined.

This specimen was peripheral blood, taken 28 days after the second dose of the MenACWY control vaccine. The clonotype originates from an adult who received the MenACWY meningococcal vaccine as a control. The V gene is TRBV5-1, the J gene TRBJ2-3; TRBD1 matches at 8 bases. CDR3 region: CASSLAQGARADTQYF. The DNA of the CDR3 is TGCGCCAGCAGCTTGGCCCAGGGGGCTCGGGCAGATACGCAGTATTTT.